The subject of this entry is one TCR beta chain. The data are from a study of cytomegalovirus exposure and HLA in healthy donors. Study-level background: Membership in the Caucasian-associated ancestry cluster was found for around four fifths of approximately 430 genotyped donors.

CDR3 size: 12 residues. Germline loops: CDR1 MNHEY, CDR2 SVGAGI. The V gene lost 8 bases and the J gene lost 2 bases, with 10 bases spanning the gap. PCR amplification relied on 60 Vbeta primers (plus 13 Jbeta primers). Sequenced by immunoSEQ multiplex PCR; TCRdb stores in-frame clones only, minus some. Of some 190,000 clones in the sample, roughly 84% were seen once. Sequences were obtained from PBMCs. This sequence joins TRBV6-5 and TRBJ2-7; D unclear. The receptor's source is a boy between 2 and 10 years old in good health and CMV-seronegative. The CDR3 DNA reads TGTGCCAGCGGGCAGCCTACCTACGAGCAGTACTTC. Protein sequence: CASGQPTYEQYF.